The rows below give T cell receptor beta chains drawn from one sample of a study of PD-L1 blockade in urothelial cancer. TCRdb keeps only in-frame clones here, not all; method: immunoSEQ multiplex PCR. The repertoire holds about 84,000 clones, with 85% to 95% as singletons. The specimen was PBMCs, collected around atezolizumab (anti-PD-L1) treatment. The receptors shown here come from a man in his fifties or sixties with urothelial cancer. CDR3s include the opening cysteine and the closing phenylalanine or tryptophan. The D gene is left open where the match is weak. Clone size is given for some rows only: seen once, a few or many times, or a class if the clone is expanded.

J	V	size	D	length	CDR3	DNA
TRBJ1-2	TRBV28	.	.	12	CASTRRGYGYTF	TGTGCCAGCACTCGAAGGGGGTATGGCTACACCTTC
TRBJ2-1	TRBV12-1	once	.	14	CASSWGTTHNEQFF	TGTGCCAGCAGCTGGGGGACTACACACAATGAGCAGTTCTTC
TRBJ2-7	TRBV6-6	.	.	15	CASSYSPREYYEQYF	TGTGCCAGCAGTTACTCCCCCCGGGAATATTACGAGCAGTACTTC
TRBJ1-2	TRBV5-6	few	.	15	CASSPPPSTDYGYTF	TGTGCCAGCAGCCCTCCCCCATCAACTGACTATGGCTACACCTTC
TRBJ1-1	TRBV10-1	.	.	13	CASSEWFGGEAFF	TGCGCCAGCAGTGAGTGGTTCGGAGGTGAAGCTTTCTTT
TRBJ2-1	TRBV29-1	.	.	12	CSVEDDGFEQFF	TGCAGCGTTGAAGATGACGGGTTTGAGCAGTTCTTC
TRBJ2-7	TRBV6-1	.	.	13	CASSEALRVAQYF	TGTGCCAGCAGTGAAGCCCTGAGGGTGGCGCAGTACTTC
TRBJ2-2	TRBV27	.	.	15	CASHSLTVNTGELFF	TGTGCCAGCCACTCACTCACAGTGAACACCGGGGAGCTGTTTTTT
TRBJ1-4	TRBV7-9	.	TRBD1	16	CASSFSRQGVGEKLFF	TGTGCCAGCAGCTTTTCCCGACAGGGGGTAGGAGAAAAACTGTTTTTT
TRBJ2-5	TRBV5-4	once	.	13	CASSFRGEETQYF	TGTGCCAGCAGCTTCAGGGGGGAAGAGACCCAGTACTTC
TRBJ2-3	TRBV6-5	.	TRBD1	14	CASSSRQGIDTQYF	TGTGCCAGCAGCTCAAGACAGGGAATAGATACGCAGTATTTT
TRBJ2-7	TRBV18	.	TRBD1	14	CASSPPGTGLEQYF	TGTGCCAGCTCACCACCCGGGACAGGCCTGGAGCAGTACTTC
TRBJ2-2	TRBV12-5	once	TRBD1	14	CASGTGADTGELFF	TGTGCTAGTGGGACAGGGGCGGACACCGGGGAGCTGTTTTTT
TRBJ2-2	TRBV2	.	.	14	CASGANTGTGELFF	TGTGCCAGCGGCGCGAATACAGGGACCGGGGAGCTGTTTTTT
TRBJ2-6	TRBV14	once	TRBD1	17	CASSQVNRGTGANVLTF	TGTGCCAGCAGCCAAGTAAACAGGGGGACTGGGGCCAACGTCCTGACTTTC
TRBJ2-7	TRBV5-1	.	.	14	CASSLDRVSYEQYF	TGCGCCAGCAGCTTGGACAGGGTAAGCTACGAGCAGTACTTC
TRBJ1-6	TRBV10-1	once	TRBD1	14	CASSPRDSNSPLHF	TGCGCCAGCAGTCCTCGGGACAGTAATTCACCCCTCCACTTT
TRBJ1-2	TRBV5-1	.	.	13	CASSLSGGGGYTF	TGCGCCAGCAGCTTGTCCGGGGGGGGTGGCTACACCTTC
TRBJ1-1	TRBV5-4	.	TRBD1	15	CASSLAGTGNTEAFF	TGTGCCAGCAGCTTGGCCGGGACAGGGAACACTGAAGCTTTCTTT
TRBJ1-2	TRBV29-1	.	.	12	CSVEEEGGVHTF	TGCAGCGTTGAAGAGGAGGGGGGGGTCCACACCTTC
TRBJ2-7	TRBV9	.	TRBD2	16	CASSAELGGAIDEQYF	TGTGCCAGCAGCGCCGAGCTCGGGGGGGCTATCGACGAGCAGTACTTC
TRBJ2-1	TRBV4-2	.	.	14	CASSQARAYNEQFF	TGTGCCAGCAGCCAAGCCAGGGCCTACAATGAGCAGTTCTTC
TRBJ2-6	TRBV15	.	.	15	CATTGGDYGANVLTF	TGTGCCACCACCGGGGGAGATTACGGGGCCAACGTCCTGACTTTC
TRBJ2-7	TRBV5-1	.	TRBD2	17	CASSLQRNSGTSYEQYF	TGCGCCAGCAGCTTGCAGAGGAATAGCGGGACGTCCTACGAGCAGTACTTC
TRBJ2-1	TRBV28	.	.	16	CASSLVGLTSYNEQFF	TGTGCCAGCAGTTTAGTTGGCCTCACCTCCTACAATGAGCAGTTCTTC
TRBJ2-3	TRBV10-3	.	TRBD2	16	CATRPSGGAGPDTQYF	TGTGCCACCAGGCCTAGCGGGGGGGCCGGTCCAGATACGCAGTATTTT
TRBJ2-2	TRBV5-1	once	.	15	CASSLATQGTGELFF	TGCGCCAGCAGCTTGGCTACACAGGGCACCGGGGAGCTGTTTTTT
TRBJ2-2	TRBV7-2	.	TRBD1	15	CASSATGGGTGELFF	TGTGCCAGCAGCGCGACAGGGGGCGGCACCGGGGAGCTGTTTTTT
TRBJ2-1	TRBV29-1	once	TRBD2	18	CSVVTRAQGSGGYNEQFF	TGCAGCGTTGTTACCAGGGCTCAAGGCAGCGGGGGATACAATGAGCAGTTCTTC
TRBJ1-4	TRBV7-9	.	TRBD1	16	CASSPTGGTFNEKLFF	TGTGCCAGCAGCCCCACAGGGGGAACCTTTAATGAAAAACTGTTTTTT
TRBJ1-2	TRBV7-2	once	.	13	CASSLQVNYGYTF	TGTGCCAGCAGCCTACAGGTGAACTATGGCTACACCTTC
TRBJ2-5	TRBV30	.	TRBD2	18	CAWSKGGVASGDWETQYF	TGTGCCTGGAGTAAAGGGGGGGTCGCTAGCGGGGATTGGGAGACCCAGTACTTC
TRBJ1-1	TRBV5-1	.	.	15	CASSFSPGSNTEAFF	TGCGCCAGCAGCTTTTCGCCGGGGTCGAACACTGAAGCTTTCTTT
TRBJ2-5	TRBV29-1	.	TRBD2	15	CSVEYGGRGGETQYF	TGCAGCGTTGAATACGGTGGTCGGGGGGGAGAGACCCAGTACTTC
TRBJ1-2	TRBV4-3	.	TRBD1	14	CASSQFQGGEGYTF	TGCGCCAGCAGCCAGTTCCAGGGGGGTGAGGGCTACACCTTC
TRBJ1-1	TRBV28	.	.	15	CASSEGGSRNTEAFF	TGTGCCAGCAGTGAAGGAGGCAGTCGAAACACTGAAGCTTTCTTT